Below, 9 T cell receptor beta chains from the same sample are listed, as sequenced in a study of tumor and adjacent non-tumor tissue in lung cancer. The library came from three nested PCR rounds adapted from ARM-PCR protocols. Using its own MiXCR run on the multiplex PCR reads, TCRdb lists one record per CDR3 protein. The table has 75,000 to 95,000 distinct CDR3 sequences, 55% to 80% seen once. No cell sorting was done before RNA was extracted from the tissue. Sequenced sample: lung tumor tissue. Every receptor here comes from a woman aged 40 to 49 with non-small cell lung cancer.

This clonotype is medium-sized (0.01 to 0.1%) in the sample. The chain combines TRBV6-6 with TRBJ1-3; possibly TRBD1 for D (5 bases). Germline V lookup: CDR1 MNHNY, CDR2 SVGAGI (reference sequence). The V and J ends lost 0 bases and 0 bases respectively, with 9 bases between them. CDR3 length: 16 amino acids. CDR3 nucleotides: TGTGCCAGCAGTTACTCCGGGGACCCCTCTGGAAACACCATATATTTT. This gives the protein CASSYSGDPSGNTIYF.

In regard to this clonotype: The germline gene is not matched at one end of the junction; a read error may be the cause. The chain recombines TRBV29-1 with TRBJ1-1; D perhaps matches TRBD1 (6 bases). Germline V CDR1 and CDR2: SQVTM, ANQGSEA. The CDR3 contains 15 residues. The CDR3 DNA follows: TGCAGCGTCAGAGCAAGGGGGGCTGGGAACACTGAAGTTTTCTTT. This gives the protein CSVRARGAGNTEVFF.

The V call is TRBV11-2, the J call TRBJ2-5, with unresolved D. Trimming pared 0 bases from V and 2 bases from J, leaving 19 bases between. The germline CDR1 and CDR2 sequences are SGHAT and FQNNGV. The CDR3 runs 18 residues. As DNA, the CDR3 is TGTGCCAGCAGCTTAGAGAGAACTGGTGGGTATAGGCAAGAGACCCAGTACTTC. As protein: CASSLERTGGYRQETQYF.

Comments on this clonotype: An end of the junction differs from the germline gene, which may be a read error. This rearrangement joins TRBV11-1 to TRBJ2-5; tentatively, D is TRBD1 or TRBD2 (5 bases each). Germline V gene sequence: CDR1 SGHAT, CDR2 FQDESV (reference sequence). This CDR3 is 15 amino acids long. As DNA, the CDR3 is TGTGTCAGCAGCCTTAGCGCCGGGGCAGTGGAGACTCAGTACTTC. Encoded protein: CVSSLSAGAVETQYF.

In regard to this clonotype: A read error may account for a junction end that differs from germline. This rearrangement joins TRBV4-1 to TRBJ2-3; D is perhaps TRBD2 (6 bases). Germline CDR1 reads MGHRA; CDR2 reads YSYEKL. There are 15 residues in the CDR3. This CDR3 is CTSRRLGLSIDTQCF. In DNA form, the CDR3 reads TGCACCAGCAGGAGACTAGGCCTTAGCATAGATACGCAGTGTTTT.

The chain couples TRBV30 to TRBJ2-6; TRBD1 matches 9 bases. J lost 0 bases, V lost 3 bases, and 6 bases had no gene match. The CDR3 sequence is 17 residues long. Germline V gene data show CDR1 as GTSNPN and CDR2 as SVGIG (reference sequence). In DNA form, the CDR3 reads TGTGCCTGGAGGACAGGGGGAGCGAGCTCTGGGGCCAACGTCCTGACTTTC. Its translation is CAWRTGGASSGANVLTF. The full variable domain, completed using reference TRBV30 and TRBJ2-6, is SQTIHQWPATLVQPVGSPLSLECTVEGTSNPNLYWYRQAAGRGLQLLFYSVGIGQISSEVPQNLSASRPQDRQFILSSKKLLLSDSGFYLCAWRTGGASSGANVLTFGAGSRLTVL.

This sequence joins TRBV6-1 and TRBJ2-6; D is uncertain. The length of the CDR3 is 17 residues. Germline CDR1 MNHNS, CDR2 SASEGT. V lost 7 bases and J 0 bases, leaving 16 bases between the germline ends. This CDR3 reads CASIGIISFSGANVLTF. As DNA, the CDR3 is TGTGCCAGCATTGGGATCATTTCCTTCTCTGGGGCCAACGTCCTGACTTTC.

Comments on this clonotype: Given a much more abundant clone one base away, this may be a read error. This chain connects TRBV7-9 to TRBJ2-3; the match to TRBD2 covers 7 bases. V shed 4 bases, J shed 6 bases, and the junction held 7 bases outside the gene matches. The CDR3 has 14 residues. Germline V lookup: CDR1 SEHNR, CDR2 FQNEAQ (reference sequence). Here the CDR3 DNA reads TGTGCCAGCAGCTCGGAGCGGGGTAAGGATACGCAGTATTTT. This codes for CASSSERGKDTQYF.

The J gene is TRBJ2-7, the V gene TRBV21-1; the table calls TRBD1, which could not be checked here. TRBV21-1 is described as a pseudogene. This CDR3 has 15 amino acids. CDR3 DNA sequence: TGTGCCAGCAGCAACCCGACAGGACTTTCCTACGAGCGGTACTTC. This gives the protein CASSNPTGLSYERYF.